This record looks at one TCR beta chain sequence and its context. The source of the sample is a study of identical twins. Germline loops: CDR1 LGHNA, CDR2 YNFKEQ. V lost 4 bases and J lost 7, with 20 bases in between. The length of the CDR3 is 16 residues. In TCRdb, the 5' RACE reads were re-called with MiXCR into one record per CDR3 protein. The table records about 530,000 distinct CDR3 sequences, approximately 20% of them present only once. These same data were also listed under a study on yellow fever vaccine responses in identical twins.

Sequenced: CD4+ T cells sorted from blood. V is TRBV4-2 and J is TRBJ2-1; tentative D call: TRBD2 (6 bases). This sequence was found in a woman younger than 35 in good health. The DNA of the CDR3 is TGTGCCAGCAGCCCCGAGGCGGCGCTAGCGAGGAATGAGCAGTTCTTC. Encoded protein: CASSPEAALARNEQFF.